Shown below are 10 T cell receptor beta chains from a single sample sequenced in a study of shared clonotypes between healthy human individuals. Profiled with immunoSEQ multiplex PCR; TCRdb holds only in-frame clones, not every one. Of 2 million to 2.5 million clones in the sample, approximately 95% were seen once. Sequences were obtained from naive CD4+ T cells from PBMCs. Specified subset: CD45RA+ positively selected. The origin of the receptors is a man younger than 35 in good health. Some clones in this sample may be carry-over from other donors' samples.

About this clone itself: The same CDR3 arises from other DNA sequences in this sample as well. The chain couples TRBV29-1 to TRBJ1-2; perhaps TRBD1 as D (5 bases). There are 12 residues in the CDR3. Trimming left V 4 bases short and J 2 bases short, with 8 bases between. The germline gives CDR1 SQVTM, CDR2 ANQGSEA. The CDR3 loop reads CSVGRGNYGYTF. The CDR3 nucleotides read TGCAGCGTTGGCCGGGGGAACTATGGCTACACCTTC. The full variable domain, in which reference TRBV29-1 and TRBJ1-2 provide the parts outside the CDR3, is SAVISQKPSRDICQRGTSLTIQCQVDSQVTMMFWYRQQPGQSLTLIATANQGSEATYESGFVIDKFPISRPNLTFSTLTVSNMSPEDSSIYLCSVGRGNYGYTFGSGTRLTVV.

The chain couples TRBV19 to TRBJ2-1; 8 bases fit TRBD2. The V and J ends lost 5 bases and 5 bases, in that order; junction bases with no gene match: 5. The CDR3 has 14 residues. CDR1 is LNHDA, CDR2 SQIVND, per germline (reference sequence). CDR3 DNA: TGTGCCAGTAGTTCGGTGCGGGGGGACAATGAGCAGTTCTTC. It encodes CASSSVRGDNEQFF.

A remark on this clone: Sequence at one end of the junction differs from germline and may be a read error. CDR3 DNA: TGCGCCAGCAGCTCCGGGGCAGGGGGGTACAATGGGCAGTTCTTC. Its translation: CASSSGAGGYNGQFF. The V gene is TRBV5-1, the J gene TRBJ2-1; TRBD1 might be the D (7 bases). The germline V gene has CDR1 SGHRS and CDR2 YFSETQ. The CDR3 consists of 15 residues.

V usage is TRBV19 and J usage is TRBJ1-2, with 8 bases identical to TRBD1. Per the germline V gene, CDR1 is LNHDA and CDR2 is SQIVND (reference sequence). This CDR3 contains 13 residues. Unmatched junction bases numbered 2, after V lost 3 bases and J lost 5 bases. The CDR3 reads CASSITGGYGYTF. The DNA for the CDR3 is TGTGCCAGTAGTATTACAGGGGGTTATGGCTACACCTTC.

This chain joins TRBV4-1 and TRBJ2-1, with TRBD2 matching over 9 bases. The CDR3 is 17 amino acids. Germline values: CDR1 MGHRA, CDR2 YSYEKL. The V and J ends lost 4 bases and 13 bases, in that order; junction bases with no gene match: 20. The CDR3 DNA reads as TGCGCCAGCAGCCGAGAAATTGGCGGGAGGGGAATCGCTCCTCAGTTCTTC. Residues: CASSREIGGRGIAPQFF.

Only one count was recorded for this clone. V is TRBV2 and J is TRBJ2-7; D remains unclear. Per the germline V gene, CDR1 is SNHLY and CDR2 is FYNNEI. The ends were cut back, 8 bases at V and 0 bases at J, with 11 bases in the middle. CDR3 length: 13 residues. Written as DNA, the CDR3 is TGTGCCAGCGTTAACCAAAACTCCTACGAGCAGTACTTC. Encoded protein: CASVNQNSYEQYF. Full variable domain (remainder filled in from reference TRBV2 and TRBJ2-7): EPEVTQTPSHQVTQMGQEVILRCVPISNHLYFYWYRQILGQKVEFLVSFYNNEISEKSEIFDDQFSVERPDGSNFTLKIRSTKLEDSAMYFCASVNQNSYEQYFGPGTRLTVT.

The chain links TRBV6-5 to TRBJ1-1; tentative D call: TRBD1 (5 bases). Germline-derived CDR1 and CDR2 are MNHEY and SVGAGI. There are 11 residues in the CDR3. Between the trimmed V and J ends, which lost 5 bases and 11 bases, there was a span of 12 bases. CDR3 coding DNA: TGTGCCAGCAGTGAAGCGGGGCGGGCTTTCTTT. Its translation is CASSEAGRAFF.

V gene TRBV6-1 combines with J gene TRBJ1-2; tentatively, D is TRBD1 (5 bases). Trimming removed 1 base at V and 2 bases at J, with 11 bases between. The CDR3 consists of 15 residues. CDR1 and CDR2 from the germline V gene are MNHNS and SASEGT. CDR3 residues: CASSEGRAVNYGYTF. For the CDR3, the DNA is TGTGCCAGCAGTGAAGGCAGGGCGGTGAACTATGGCTACACCTTC.

V is TRBV18 and J is TRBJ2-6; D ambiguous. This CDR3 comprises 18 residues. Germline CDR1 KGHSH, CDR2 LQKENI. V gave up 3 bases and J gave up 0 bases, with 15 bases separating them. The CDR3 DNA reads TGTGCCAGCTCACCTTGGGGAACTGATCCCTCTGGGGCCAACGTCCTGACTTTC. This gives the protein CASSPWGTDPSGANVLTF.

This chain uses TRBV7-2 with TRBJ1-1; 7 bases align to TRBD1. From germline, CDR1 is SGHTA and CDR2 FQGNSA. The junction had 5 bases not matched to a gene; V was cut back by 7 bases and J by 0 bases. This CDR3 has 14 residues. CDR3 loop: CASTYRGLNTEAFF. The CDR3 DNA sequence: TGTGCCAGCACCTACAGGGGATTGAACACTGAAGCTTTCTTT.